Detailed here is one T cell receptor beta chain. Trimming took 5 bases from V and 2 from J, leaving 12 bases between them. The CDR3 consists of 14 residues. TCRdb reprocessed the RT-PCR reads with MiXCR, giving one entry per CDR3 protein. The sample holds under 200,000 distinct CDR3 sequences; 9.5% to 12% are singletons and the top ten take around 35%. The sample originates from a study of response to subunit inactivated influenza vaccine. This TCR derives from a man aged 50 to 75 who received an inactivated influenza vaccine. The sequences come from CD8+ T cells sorted from PBMCs, collected 23 months after vaccination. The chain carries TRBV12-3 or TRBV12-4 and TRBJ2-5; D may match TRBD1 or TRBD2 (5 bases each). Here the CDR3 DNA reads TGTGCCAGCAGTCACGGGACGGCACAAGAGACCCAGTACTTC. Its protein product is CASSHGTAQETQYF.